The 12 T cell receptor beta chains in this list originate from one sample, sequenced in a study of lymphopenia after photon versus proton radiotherapy (dated by TCRdb to about 2019). Library preparation used the immunoSEQ multiplex PCR assay. The clones in this table, taken by TCRdb from immuneACCESS, are in-frame only. Not every clone is retained; where verified, under half of the shortfall comes from an unresolved V gene, and the cause of the rest is unknown. A total of 65,000 to 70,000 clones appear in this sample, around 90% of them only once. The ten largest make up approximately 2.9% of the sample. The material sequenced was peripheral blood, taken from a patient treated with photon-based radiotherapy. The source of these receptors is a woman in her 70s with pancreatic cancer.

The V and J genes are TRBV6-5 and TRBJ2-7, with D maybe TRBD2 (6 bases). Germline CDR1 and CDR2: MNHEY and SVGAGI. V gave up 0 bases and J gave up 2 bases, with 14 bases separating them. CDR3 length equals 16 residues. CDR3 nucleotide sequence: TGTGCCAGCAGTTACTCGGGGGACTTGACCACCTACGAGCAGTACTTC. The encoded protein is CASSYSGDLTTYEQYF.

The rearrangement links TRBV2 to TRBJ2-7; D possibly corresponds to TRBD2 (5 bases). Germline lookup yields CDR1 SNHLY and CDR2 FYNNEI. Trimming took off 7 bases at V and 6 bases at J, with 16 bases between the two ends. CDR3 size: 13 residues. The CDR3 DNA follows: TGTGCCAGCACGATTCGCACTAGTCGCGAGCAGTACTTC. Encoded protein: CASTIRTSREQYF.

The chain joins TRBV14 to TRBJ1-4; D ambiguous. The V gene's germline CDR1 is SGHDN and CDR2 FVKESK. Trimming took 2 bases from V and 4 from J, leaving 14 bases between them. CDR3 length: 16 amino acids. The DNA for the CDR3 is TGTGCCAGCAGCCAAACCGCAGTGGCCCTTAATGAAAAACTGTTTTTT. Its translation: CASSQTAVALNEKLFF.

Remarks on this clone: The identical CDR3 is also encoded by other nucleotide sequences in the sample. The gene calls are TRBV5-1 and TRBJ1-1; D call uncertain. The V end lost 0 bases, the J end lost 1 base, and 4 bases lay between the germline ends. Germline values: CDR1 SGHRS, CDR2 YFSETQ. This CDR3 has 13 residues. In DNA form, the CDR3 reads TGCGCCAGCAGCTTGGAGGGGAACACTGAAGCTTTCTTT. Amino acids: CASSLEGNTEAFF.

V and J are TRBV10-3 and TRBJ2-2; weak D call: TRBD1 (6 bases). Per the germline V gene, CDR1 is ENHRY and CDR2 is SYGVKD. V shed 4 bases and J shed 2 bases, with 11 bases lying between them. The CDR3 totals 15 residues. The CDR3 is CAISVNRVNTGELFF. As DNA, the CDR3 is TGTGCCATCAGTGTTAACAGGGTTAACACCGGGGAGCTGTTTTTT.

This chain links TRBV4-3 with TRBJ1-6, with TRBD1 as a possible D gene (6 bases). Trimming pared 0 bases from V and 11 bases from J, leaving 11 bases between. There are 14 residues in the CDR3. Germline V CDR1 and CDR2: LGHNA, YSLEER. CDR3 region: CASSQDRGLAPLHF. CDR3 DNA: TGCGCCAGCAGCCAAGATCGGGGGCTTGCACCCCTCCACTTT.

Written as DNA, the CDR3 is TGTGCCAGCAGCCGAGGTAGCGGTTACCAAGAGACCCAGTACTTC. Protein product: CASSRGSGYQETQYF. V usage is TRBV7-2 and J usage is TRBJ2-5, with a tentative D call TRBD2 (6 bases). Germline assignment: CDR1 SGHTA and CDR2 FQGNSA. The CDR3 contains 15 residues. V dropped 5 bases and J dropped 0 bases, with 13 bases sitting between them.

The gene calls are TRBV9 and TRBJ2-7; 9 nucleotides agree with TRBD1. Germline CDR1 reads SGDLS; CDR2 reads YYNGEE. The V segment lost 4 bases and the J segment 6 bases; nucleotides outside the gene matches: 8. CDR3 length: 14 residues. CDR3 amino acids: CASSTGTGPLEQYF. The CDR3 DNA sequence: TGTGCCAGCAGCACCGGGACAGGGCCTCTCGAGCAGTACTTC.

The chain carries TRBV30 and TRBJ2-5; 10 nucleotides line up with TRBD2. Losses at the gene ends were 0 bases for V and 2 bases for J; bases not matched to a gene: 12. CDR1 is GTSNPN, CDR2 SVGIG, per germline (reference sequence). The length of the CDR3 is 18 residues. CDR3 in amino acids: CAWSVRVLAGGLQETQYF. The CDR3 region has the DNA TGTGCCTGGAGTGTACGAGTATTAGCGGGGGGACTACAAGAGACCCAGTACTTC.

This rearrangement joins TRBV7-9 to TRBJ2-7, with D possibly TRBD2 on 5 matching bases. V was shortened by 4 bases and J by 3 bases, with 13 bases between the two germline ends. Germline assignment: CDR1 SEHNR and CDR2 FQNEAQ (reference sequence). The CDR3 sequence is 14 residues long. The CDR3 bases are TGTGCCAGCAGCTCTTCTAGCAAGAACTACGAGCAGTACTTC. Encoded protein: CASSSSSKNYEQYF.

This chain uses TRBV25-1 with TRBJ1-2, with 7 bases aligning to TRBD1. Germline CDR1 reads MGHDK; CDR2 reads SYGVNS. The CDR3 contains 16 residues. J was trimmed by 5 bases and V by 3 bases; bases with no gene match: 12. CDR3 DNA: TGTGCCAGCAGTGACGAGGGGGCGAGTTCTGTATATGGCTACACCTTC. Protein: CASSDEGASSVYGYTF.

In nucleotides, the CDR3 is TGTGCCAGCAGCTTGGATTGGGGGCAGCAGTACTTC. Its translation is CASSLDWGQQYF. The J gene is TRBJ2-7, the V gene TRBV5-4; maybe TRBD1 (6 bases). The V gene's germline CDR1 is SGHNT and CDR2 YYREEE (reference sequence). V dropped 0 bases and J dropped 8 bases, with 9 bases sitting between them. The CDR3 contains 12 residues.